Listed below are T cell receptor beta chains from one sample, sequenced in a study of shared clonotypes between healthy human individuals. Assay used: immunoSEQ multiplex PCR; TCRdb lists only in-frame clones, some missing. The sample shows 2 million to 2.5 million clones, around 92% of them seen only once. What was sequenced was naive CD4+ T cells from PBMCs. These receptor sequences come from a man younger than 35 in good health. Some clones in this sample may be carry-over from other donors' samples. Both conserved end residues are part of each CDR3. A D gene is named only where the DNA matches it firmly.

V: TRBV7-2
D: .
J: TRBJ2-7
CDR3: CASSLLQGSGEQYF

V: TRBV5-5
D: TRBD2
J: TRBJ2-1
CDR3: CASSIPWPSGSPYNEQFF

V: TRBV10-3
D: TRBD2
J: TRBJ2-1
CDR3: CAISVGSGRVGEQFF

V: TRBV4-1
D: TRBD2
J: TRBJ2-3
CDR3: CASSHRAGGTTDTQYF

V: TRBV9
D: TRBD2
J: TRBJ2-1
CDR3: CASSRSGGGRAYNEQFF

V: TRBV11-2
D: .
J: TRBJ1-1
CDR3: CASSFQGTEAFF

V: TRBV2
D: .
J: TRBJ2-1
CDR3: CASSFLVTSYNEQFF

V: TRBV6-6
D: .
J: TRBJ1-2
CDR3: CASSVRANYGYTF

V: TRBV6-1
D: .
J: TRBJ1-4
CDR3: CASRRLDSRNEKLFF

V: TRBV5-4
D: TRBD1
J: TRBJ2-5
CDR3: CASSLAGGFWQETQYF